This TCR beta chain emerged from a study of cytomegalovirus exposure and HLA in healthy donors (TCRdb year 2017). Study-wide context: An earlier analysis of 587 of the donors reported 250 to 350 Gb of sequence data and about 100 million unique TCR beta sequences from 150 million to 200 million T cells. Roughly 300 gigabases of sequencing data and 75 million to 85 million unique TCR sequences made up an early release that covered approximately 650 HLA-typed donors. Among the approximately 400 genotyped donors, around 79% belonged to the genetic ancestry cluster associated with self-reported Caucasian donors. The aim of the study was to test whether cataloging public T cell receptors could identify signatures of past pathogen exposure. The T cell repertoires of around 730 subjects were profiled by immunosequencing and related to cytomegalovirus serostatus. In addition to the first cohort of 650 to 800 subjects, a separate validation cohort of around 110 different subjects was used. The study combined high-throughput TCR immunosequencing, statistical association of individual TCRs with disease status, and machine learning to predict cytomegalovirus infection status. A later analysis re-analyzed previously published TCR beta repertoires from roughly 690 donors and added high-resolution HLA genotyping to study TCR occurrence patterns. Rather than drawing on any new phenotypic data, the later analysis identified candidate immune exposures from TCR beta sequences and the way those sequences occurred across donors. An earlier analysis of around 540 of the donors applied high-throughput TCR beta sequencing to assess whether each TCR beta V gene segment acted as functional or pseudogenic. Donor age, sex, ethnicity and CMV serostatus were compiled together with the repertoire data. Genome-wide SNP genotypes for about 60% of the roughly 670 donors were used in a later genetic analysis, which treated that subset as a discovery cohort. All discovery cohort repertoires had been generated using a single sequencing platform. HLA typing included class I and class II loci at four-digit resolution. Typing coverage differed by locus: A, B, C, DRB1 and DQB1 were typed in roughly 629-630 donors, DQA1 in roughly 510, DPA1 in 600 to 610, and DPB1 in 472. Roughly five DR-DQ haplotypes were handled as single units for association and clustering because linkage in the cohort was strong. On average, roughly 240,000 unique TCR beta nucleotide sequences were sequenced per donor among more than 350 genotyped donors of the cohort, with 15% to 20% of those sequences being non-productive. Beyond this particular receptor, the publication reports: A later analysis found that HLA-associated TCR beta chains were more clonally expanded and had lower generation probabilities than equally common non-associated chains. A later genetic analysis associated a missense DCLRE1C variant with V-gene and J-gene trimming of TCR beta chains, and an independent cohort replicated the association. In a later genetic analysis, fewer N-insertions in productive TCRs were reported among donors in an Asian-associated ancestry cluster than the roughly 700-donor mean. A total of 150 to 200 TCR beta chains were listed by the study as associated with cytomegalovirus. Because HLA typing was missing for some donors at each locus, association tests included only the typed subset. In a later analysis, TCR association rates were found to vary across HLA loci, with the most associated TCRs seen for DRB1 alleles and the fewest for HLA-C alleles. For the cohort, immune exposure information was limited to CMV serostatus. In an earlier analysis of 450 to 750 of the donors, most TCR beta V segments appeared in productive rearrangements about 87% or about 30% of the time, broadly matching IMGT annotations. Approximately 16 rarely observed V segments, including chromosome 9 orphons, were excluded from the earlier analysis of about 500 of the donors because counts were too low. The sequencing pipeline was judged likely to have produced a cluster of highly shared sequence variants as a technical artifact. Correlated functional status among segregating V segments might be attributable to linkage disequilibrium, but an unknown experimental factor could not be ruled out. A later analysis reported that several top co-occurrence clusters appeared linked to parvovirus B19, influenza, CMV and Epstein-Barr virus. The presence/absence analyses assumed that sequencing depth was roughly uniform across donors, and that assumption may not be true. Only TCR beta chains were sequenced in this cohort, and the absence of alpha or paired-chain data limited detectable features. In both the original and validation cohorts, the classifier was reported to diagnose cytomegalovirus status with high specificity and sensitivity. A few of the identified cytomegalovirus-associated TCR beta chains were confirmed in vitro to be specific for cytomegalovirus antigens. A further reported finding was that TCR beta sequences accurately predicted the HLA-A and HLA-B alleles for most subjects in the first cohort. The authors suggested that the approach could potentially be generalized to other disease states and immunological phenotypes. While some public TCRs were present in many individuals, most TCR sequences turned up only very rarely across donors. When HLA alleles, especially DR and DQ, strongly co-occurred, TCR associations were difficult to assign to individual alleles. A later analysis associated roughly 17,000 TCR beta sequences with specific HLA alleles at a false discovery rate of 0.05. Some IMGT-functional V segments, including TRBV6-2 and TRBV6-3, could not be distinguished by the 87-base-pair reads and were therefore excluded. A later analysis found that most CMV-associated TCR beta chains appeared HLA-restricted, with HLA associations seemingly driven largely by CMV exposure.

The library was made by the immunoSEQ multiplex PCR assay. A mixture of 60 forward primers for TCR Vbeta segments and 13 reverse primers for TCR Jbeta segments was used in the multiplex PCR. Amplification of the CDR3 region of rearranged TCR beta genes was performed with a multiplex PCR assay on genomic DNA. On the Illumina HiSeq System, the amplified TCR beta libraries were sequenced as 87-base-pair reads. The original methods were these. A later analysis tallied roughly 78 million unique TCR beta chains across the 666 repertoires, and around 12 million of those chains were shared by two or more donors. To remove PCR and sequencing errors, raw reads were error-corrected and collapsed into unique sequences using a nearest-neighbor algorithm that merged closely related sequences. V, D and J gene segments were assigned by aligning CDR3 sequences to IMGT reference sequences. Each retained sequence needed at least a six-nucleotide match to both a V gene segment and a J gene segment. Rearrangements were called productive when the CDR3 lacked stop codons and stayed in frame with V and J; all others were non-productive. CDR3 was defined by IMGT convention, running from the second conserved V-encoded cysteine to the conserved J-encoded phenylalanine. The earlier analysis of 500 to 600 of the donors excluded sequences that lacked an unambiguous match to a single V gene segment. An earlier analysis of a few hundred of the donors called V segments functional above 56.7% productive rearrangements and segregating when the between-donor standard deviation exceeded 5%. A statistical classification framework was built for diagnosing cytomegalovirus status from the catalog of TCR beta chain sequences. V and J gene assignment, in a later analysis, came from comparing TCR nucleotide sequences with IMGT/GENE-DB human TR gene sequences. In a later analysis, CDR3 sequences and most-parsimonious VDJ recombination scenarios were assigned using the TCRdist pipeline. In a later analysis, each TCR beta chain was defined by its CDR3 amino acid sequence together with its V-gene family, and reads without a unique V-gene family were excluded. In a later analysis, approximately 590 highly shared, low-generation-probability nucleotide sequences were removed to address suspected cross-contamination and a sequencing artifact. In a later analysis, a clonal expansion index was calculated for each public chain from normalized within-repertoire ranks of inferred template counts. Generation probabilities in a later analysis came from a VDJ recombination model fitted to out-of-frame rearrangements, and those results were checked against IGoR. A later analysis scored TCR-TCR, TCR-HLA and TCR-CMV co-occurrence with hypergeometric tests, applying a repertoire-size bias correction to TCR pairs. To estimate false discovery rates, a later analysis permuted the HLA or CMV assignments 20 times. In a later analysis, co-occurring TCRs were grouped using DBSCAN, and TCRdist sequence similarity was added for clustering within HLA-allele-positive subsets. Repertoires with fewer than 30,000 or more than 120,000 public chains were left out of co-occurrence clustering, as were four to six repertoires with anomalous nucleotide sharing. This is the immuneACCESS table as TCRdb keeps it, with only in-frame sequences that have V and J called. A part of the clones is gone; compared with another copy, unresolved V genes explain less than half, and the rest is unexplained. For V, J and clone size, that table is used; D and trimming come from the DNA. In all, the sample holds roughly 120,000 clones, and around 67% of those were seen once. The top ten hold 2% to 2.5% of the sample.

Worth noting for this clone: Its target antigen remains unknown. Nothing much larger sits one base from this clone, and base qualities are not available.

The cohort consisted of approximately 690 healthy bone marrow donors. At the time of sampling, all cohort members were nominally healthy, though unrecorded immune exposures were likely present. The donor was CMV seropositive and was included in the group of around 300 seropositive cohort members. Every donor gave a peripheral blood sample, and the peripheral blood mononuclear cells from that sample were used for TCR beta sequencing. The Qiagen DNeasy Blood Extraction Kit was used to extract genomic DNA from the blood cell samples. Here V drops 5 bases and J drops 5 bases, and the junction holds 3 bases not matched to any gene. Reading the germline V gene (reference sequence) gives CDR1 GTSNPN and CDR2 SVGIG. From its cysteine to its phenylalanine, the CDR3 spans 12 amino acids. Of all the DNA, just the CDR3 is kept, 36 bases in frame from base 1.

The clonotype originates from a middle-aged woman in good health and CMV-seropositive. Recombination connected TRBV30 to TRBJ1-5; TRBD1 aligns with 7 central bases. Sample: PBMCs. The nucleotide sequence reads as follows: TGTGCCTGGGACAGGGACTATCAGCCCCAGCATTTT. It encodes CAWDRDYQPQHF.